This T cell receptor beta chain emerged from a study of blood T cell repertoires in COVID-19. Study-level background: Collection of acute and convalescent COVID-19 samples took place in the United States, Italy and Spain. T cells, B-cell-depleted T cells, or PBMCs provided the cDNA or gDNA that served as material.

The V gene's germline CDR1 is SGHNT and CDR2 YENEEA. J lost 6 bases, V lost 5 bases, and 6 bases had no gene match. The CDR3 loop spans 15 amino acids. Profiling relied on immunoSEQ multiplex PCR, and the TCRdb table lists in-frame clones only, not all of them. The table has about 64,000 clones, approximately 86% seen once. Input material: peripheral blood. This rearrangement joins TRBV11-3 to TRBJ2-2, with 10 positions matching TRBD1. The receptor comes from a man aged 40-49 years with acute or convalescent COVID-19. The CDR3 spells CASSPGQGQPGELFF. The CDR3 DNA reads TGTGCCAGCAGCCCGGGACAGGGGCAACCCGGGGAGCTGTTTTTT.